Below, 14 T cell receptor beta chains from the same sample are listed, as sequenced in a study of spatial heterogeneity in lung cancer. Each CDR3 protein gets one entry after TCRdb re-called the 5' RACE reads with MiXCR. Of some 70,000 distinct CDR3 sequences listed, more than 10% are singletons. Indicated time point: sample taken at primary tumor resection. Without sorting, whole RNA was sequenced from tumor, nontumor lung or frozen PBMC. This sample comprised PBMCs, obtained at surgery. These receptors were obtained from a male donor with early-stage non-small cell lung cancer.

This clonotype was counted between two and nine times. The chain joins TRBV20-1 to TRBJ2-7; 9 bases line up with TRBD1. The J segment lost 5 bases and the V segment lost 6 bases, leaving 14 bases of the junction unmatched. Germline V gives CDR1 DFQATT, CDR2 SNEGSKA (reference sequence). The CDR3 has 15 residues. CDR3 in DNA: TGCAGTGCCAGGAGGGCAATGACAGGGGGTAACGAGCAGTACTTC. It is translated as CSARRAMTGGNEQYF.

This clonotype was observed at least ten times. The chain recombines TRBV12-3 or TRBV12-4 with TRBJ2-2, with D unclear. V lost 3 bases and J 1 base, leaving 6 bases between the germline ends. The CDR3 is 14 residues long. The CDR3 sequence: CASSFQVNTGELFF. In DNA form, the CDR3 reads TGTGCCAGCAGTTTCCAGGTGAACACCGGGGAGCTGTTTTTT.

In its sample, this clonotype was seen a few times. The chain links TRBV12-3 or TRBV12-4 to TRBJ2-5; D gene ambiguous. The CDR3 consists of 14 residues. V shed 3 bases and J shed 2 bases, with 10 bases lying between them. CDR3 residues: CASSLVGLQETQYF. DNA for the CDR3: TGTGCCAGCAGTTTGGTGGGCTTACAAGAGACCCAGTACTTC.

CDR3 protein: CASRSQGVLYF. The DNA of the CDR3 is TGTGCCAGCAGATCACAGGGGGTCCTGTACTTC. This rearrangement joins TRBV27 to TRBJ2-7, with 8 nucleotides matching TRBD1. The V segment lost 6 bases and the J segment 12 bases; nucleotides outside the gene matches: 7. The CDR3 totals 11 residues. From germline, CDR1 is MNHEY and CDR2 SMNVEV (reference sequence).

The rearrangement joins TRBV12-3 or TRBV12-4 to TRBJ1-1; D remains unclear. The V and J ends lost 3 bases and 8 bases respectively, with 13 bases between them. The CDR3 consists of 13 residues. CDR3: CASSLLRRGEAFF. CDR3 sequence (DNA): TGTGCCAGCAGTTTGCTTCGGAGAGGAGAAGCTTTCTTT.

The chain is built from TRBV9 and TRBJ2-3; 12 bases line up with TRBD2. The CDR3 spans 16 residues. Germline-derived CDR1 and CDR2 are SGDLS and YYNGEE. V trimming: 4 bases; J trimming: 0 bases; junction bases outside the gene matches: 3. CDR3 in DNA: TGTGCCAGCAGCTGGACTAGCGGGACGAGCACAGATACGCAGTATTTT. It is translated as CASSWTSGTSTDTQYF.

This clonotype was seen only a few times. This chain connects TRBV7-2 to TRBJ2-1, with no clear D. V shed 2 bases and J shed 5 bases, with 22 bases lying between them. The germline V gene has CDR1 SGHTA and CDR2 FQGNSA. This CDR3 spans 18 amino acids. The CDR3 DNA is TGTGCCAGCAGCTTAAGAAGGGTTCGAGCCACGACCCACAATGAGCAGTTCTTC. Amino acids: CASSLRRVRATTHNEQFF.

There are a few counts of this clonotype. The chain recombines TRBV20-1 with TRBJ1-6, with D hard to call. This CDR3 is built from 13 residues. V was shortened by 2 bases and J by 7 bases, with 9 bases between the two germline ends. Germline lookup yields CDR1 DFQATT and CDR2 SNEGSKA (reference sequence). This CDR3 is CSARPTLNSPLHF. The CDR3 DNA follows: TGCAGTGCTAGACCCACCTTGAATTCACCCCTCCACTTT.

The J gene is TRBJ1-5, the V gene TRBV10-2; the D gene is possibly TRBD1 (5 bases). V lost 2 bases, J lost 0 bases, and 17 bases lay in between. Germline V CDR1 and CDR2: WSHSY, SAAADI. This CDR3 is built from 18 residues. The CDR3 nucleotides are TGCGCCAGCAGTGAGATGTTGGGGCAGCACTATAGCAATCAGCCCCAGCATTTT. Protein sequence: CASSEMLGQHYSNQPQHF.

The chain recombines TRBV4-2 with TRBJ2-2, with D maybe TRBD2 (6 bases). The germline V and J ends were trimmed by 0 bases and 2 bases, with 16 bases remaining between them. The CDR3 covers 18 residues. CDR1 LGHNA and CDR2 YNFKEQ come from the germline V gene. For the CDR3, the DNA is TGTGCCAGCAGCCAAGACATGACCGGGACTCTAAACACCGGGGAGCTGTTTTTT. Translating gives CASSQDMTGTLNTGELFF.

This clonotype was counted at least ten times. V and J are TRBV4-2 and TRBJ2-2, with D perhaps TRBD1 or TRBD2 (5 bases each). The length of the CDR3 is 16 residues. Trimming shortened V by 2 bases and J by 3 bases, and 13 bases separated the two germline ends. Germline V gene data show CDR1 as LGHNA and CDR2 as YNFKEQ. CDR3 sequence: CASSQPGTVYTGELFF. The DNA for the CDR3 is TGTGCCAGCAGCCAACCAGGGACGGTTTACACCGGGGAGCTGTTTTTT.

This clonotype occurred many times. The DNA of the CDR3 is TGTGCCAGCAGTCACTCCGATTTGAATCAGCCCCAGCATTTT. Its translation: CASSHSDLNQPQHF. The V and J genes are TRBV3-1 and TRBJ1-5; D unresolved. Germline V CDR1 and CDR2: LGHDT, YNNKEL (reference sequence). V was clipped by 6 bases and J by 4 bases, with 13 bases between them. The CDR3 loop spans 14 amino acids.

There are a few counts of this clonotype. The chain links TRBV27 to TRBJ1-1; D not resolved. Germline CDR1 and CDR2: MNHEY and SMNVEV (reference sequence). V lost 2 bases and J lost 1, with 11 bases in between. The CDR3 spans 15 residues. The CDR3 spells CASSLGWKGNTEAFF. The CDR3 region has the DNA TGTGCCAGCAGTTTAGGGTGGAAGGGGAACACTGAAGCTTTCTTT.

This clonotype was counted only a few times. V and J are TRBV9 and TRBJ2-3, with D possibly being TRBD1 (5 bases). V lost 0 bases and J 2 bases, leaving 10 bases between the germline ends. The CDR3 is made up of 15 amino acids. Per germline, CDR1 SGDLS and CDR2 YYNGEE. CDR3 residues: CASSVEQAYTDTQYF. In DNA, the CDR3 is TGTGCCAGCAGCGTAGAACAGGCATACACAGATACGCAGTATTTT.